The next 19 T cell receptor beta chains were all read from a single sample in a study of cytomegalovirus exposure and HLA in healthy donors. In the PCR, 60 Vbeta and 13 Jbeta primers were used. Libraries were prepared by immunoSEQ multiplex PCR; TCRdb keeps only in-frame clonotypes and omits some of them. The sample has fewer than 200,000 clones; roughly 81% are singletons. Sample: PBMCs. The origin of the receptors is a woman in her forties or fifties in good health and CMV-seronegative.

The chain employs TRBV5-1 and TRBJ1-1; TRBD1 matches at 7 bases. Germline CDR1 and CDR2: SGHRS and YFSETQ. With V trimmed by 4 bases and J by 2 bases, 5 bases remained unmatched. The CDR3 is 14 amino acids. CDR3 loop: CASSIRTGNTEAFF. As DNA, the CDR3 is TGCGCCAGCAGCATTCGGACAGGAAACACTGAAGCTTTCTTT.

This sequence joins TRBV7-9 and TRBJ1-1; D is perhaps TRBD1 (5 bases). This CDR3 has 13 amino acids. CDR1 is SEHNR, CDR2 FQNEAQ, per germline (reference sequence). V was shortened by 5 bases and J by 4 bases, with 11 bases between the two germline ends. Here the CDR3 reads CASSRGDITEAFF. The CDR3 DNA reads TGTGCCAGCAGCCGGGGGGATATCACTGAAGCTTTCTTT.

The V gene is TRBV6-6, the J gene TRBJ1-6, with a possible D match to TRBD1 (6 bases). Germline CDR1 and CDR2: MNHNY and SVGAGI (reference sequence). The CDR3 covers 16 residues. V lost 4 bases, J lost 3 bases, and 13 bases lay in between. CDR3 nucleotide sequence: TGTGCCAGCAGTTTTCCCCCAGGGGTCTATAATTCACCCCTCCACTTT. Translated: CASSFPPGVYNSPLHF.

This chain links TRBV14 with TRBJ1-2; a possible D gene is TRBD1 (5 bases). Germline V gene data show CDR1 as SGHDN and CDR2 as FVKESK. The CDR3 has 17 amino acids. The V end was cut by 2 bases, the J end by 2 bases, with 18 bases between. CDR3 region: CASSQRRDSKRNYGYTF. The CDR3 bases are TGTGCCAGCAGCCAAAGGCGGGACTCAAAAAGGAACTATGGCTACACCTTC.

This clone is a singleton in its sample. The chain carries TRBV9 and TRBJ1-2; the D gene is possibly TRBD1 (6 bases). Trimming took 0 bases from V and 8 from J, leaving 14 bases between them. The CDR3 has 14 amino acids. Germline CDR1 reads SGDLS; CDR2 reads YYNGEE. CDR3 protein: CASSVGRGGRGYTF. The CDR3 bases are TGTGCCAGCAGCGTAGGGAGGGGGGGTAGAGGCTACACCTTC.

The chain carries TRBV6-4 and TRBJ2-2, with D possibly matching TRBD1 (5 bases). Germline V gene data show CDR1 as MRHNA and CDR2 as SNTAGT. Trimming took off 6 bases at V and 0 bases at J, with 11 bases between the two ends. The CDR3 loop spans 15 amino acids. Here the CDR3 reads CASSPLRANTGELFF. CDR3 sequence (DNA): TGTGCCAGCAGCCCCCTCAGGGCGAACACCGGGGAGCTGTTTTTT.

The chain carries TRBV2 and TRBJ2-1; 11 nucleotides align to TRBD2. In germline, CDR1 is SNHLY, CDR2 FYNNEI. The ends lost 6 bases at V and 10 bases at J; junction bases unmatched: 11. The CDR3 consists of 15 residues. For the CDR3, the DNA is TGTGCCAGCAGCTCCGGGGGTACTAGCGGGAGCGAGCAGTTCTTC. Amino acid sequence: CASSSGGTSGSEQFF.

This chain connects TRBV2 to TRBJ2-2, with TRBD1 identical over 8 bases. V lost 4 bases to trimming and J lost 7 bases; unmatched junction nucleotides: 8. The germline V gene has CDR1 SNHLY and CDR2 FYNNEI. This CDR3 has 15 amino acids. The CDR3 is CASSAWRTGNGELFF. DNA of the CDR3: TGTGCCAGCAGTGCATGGCGGACAGGGAACGGGGAGCTGTTTTTT.

The chain joins TRBV6-4 to TRBJ1-3; 9 bases are a match to TRBD1. The CDR3 length is 16 residues. Germline V gene sequence: CDR1 MRHNA, CDR2 SNTAGT. V dropped 4 bases and J dropped 2; count of bases not matched to a gene: 6. The CDR3 loop reads CASSAGTGWAGNTIYF. CDR3 nucleotide sequence: TGTGCCAGCAGTGCAGGGACAGGGTGGGCTGGAAACACCATATATTTT.

The genes are TRBV9 and TRBJ2-3; 8 bases line up with TRBD1. The J segment lost 6 bases and the V segment lost 4 bases, leaving 1 base of the junction unmatched. This CDR3 region has 12 residues. In germline, CDR1 is SGDLS, CDR2 YYNGEE. The CDR3 here is CASSRQGDTQYF. CDR3 nucleotides: TGTGCCAGCAGCCGACAGGGGGATACGCAGTATTTT.

The V gene is TRBV11-2, the J gene TRBJ2-7; 8 bases line up with TRBD2. J gave up 0 bases and V 2 bases, and 3 bases lay outside the gene matches. The CDR3 loop spans 15 amino acids. The V gene's germline CDR1 is SGHAT and CDR2 FQNNGV. DNA of the CDR3: TGTGCCAGCAGCTTAATAGCGGGGAGCTCCTACGAGCAGTACTTC. This codes for CASSLIAGSSYEQYF.

The genes are TRBV5-1 and TRBJ2-5, with 14 bases lining up with TRBD2. The CDR3 consists of 16 residues. Germline V gene lookup returns CDR1 SGHRS and CDR2 YFSETQ. The ends lost 4 bases at V and 3 bases at J; junction bases unmatched: 5. The CDR3 loop reads CASSLGTSGGEETQYF. CDR3 DNA sequence: TGCGCCAGCAGCCTCGGGACTAGCGGGGGCGAAGAGACCCAGTACTTC.

The chain combines TRBV28 with TRBJ1-1, with a possible D match to TRBD1 (6 bases). This CDR3 is built from 15 residues. Between the trimmed V and J ends, which lost 4 bases and 1 base, there was a span of 13 bases. CDR1 MDHEN and CDR2 SYDVKM come from the germline V gene. For the CDR3, the DNA is TGTGCCAGCAGTTCCCATCCGACAGGGAACACTGAAGCTTTCTTT. Translation: CASSSHPTGNTEAFF.

The chain uses TRBV5-6 and TRBJ2-1; 9 bases align to TRBD2. The CDR3 sequence is 15 residues long. V lost 1 base, J lost 3 bases, and 2 bases stayed unmatched. In germline, CDR1 is SGHDT, CDR2 YYEEEE. CDR3 in amino acids: CASSLLAGDYNEQFF. DNA of the CDR3: TGTGCCAGCAGCTTGTTAGCGGGGGACTACAATGAGCAGTTCTTC.

The CDR3 loop reads CASSLRSGRGKVNEQFF. The CDR3 bases are TGCGCCAGCAGCTTGAGGTCCGGGCGGGGTAAGGTGAATGAGCAGTTCTTC. This chain uses TRBV5-1 with TRBJ2-1; D is perhaps TRBD2 (6 bases). This CDR3 spans 17 amino acids. Deletions cut 1 base from V and 7 bases from J, with 21 bases between. Germline values: CDR1 SGHRS, CDR2 YFSETQ.

The V call is TRBV13, the J call TRBJ1-2, with a tentative D call TRBD1 (6 bases). Trimming took off 3 bases at V and 10 bases at J, with 12 bases between the two ends. Germline V lookup: CDR1 PRHDT, CDR2 FYEKMQ (reference sequence). The CDR3 length is 12 residues. CDR3 in DNA: TGTGCCAGCAGCTTCGGGACAACCGACTACACCTTC. Protein sequence: CASSFGTTDYTF.

The CDR3, as DNA: TGCGCCAGCAGCCAAGATCCCAGGGGGCGAGGTGAGCAGTACTTC. As protein: CASSQDPRGRGEQYF. The rearrangement uses TRBV4-1 and TRBJ2-7, with 8 positions matching TRBD1. Germline assignment: CDR1 MGHRA and CDR2 YSYEKL. V lost 0 bases, J lost 7 bases, and 8 bases stayed unmatched. The CDR3 contains 15 residues.

The genes are TRBV29-1 and TRBJ2-7, with a possible D match to TRBD1 (5 bases). Per germline, CDR1 SQVTM and CDR2 ANQGSEA. V was pared by 3 bases and J by 5 bases, with 11 bases between. CDR3 length: 12 amino acids. CDR3 region: CSVESGAHEQYF. CDR3 nucleotide sequence: TGCAGCGTTGAGAGTGGGGCCCACGAGCAGTACTTC.

This clone is a singleton in its sample. CDR3 sequence reads: CASSVVDRGRTPTEAFF. The CDR3 bases are TGTGCCAGCAGCGTAGTGGACAGGGGGCGAACCCCCACTGAAGCTTTCTTT. J is TRBJ1-1 and V is TRBV9; 11 nucleotides line up with TRBD1. The CDR3 loop spans 17 amino acids. The J segment lost 4 bases and the V segment lost 0 bases, leaving 8 bases of the junction unmatched. CDR1 is SGDLS, CDR2 YYNGEE, per germline. The whole variable domain, filled in from reference TRBV9 and TRBJ1-1, reads DSGVTQTPKHLITATGQRVTLRCSPRSGDLSVYWYQQSLDQGLQFLIQYYNGEERAKGNILERFSAQQFPDLHSELNLSSLELGDSALYFCASSVVDRGRTPTEAFFGQGTRLTVV.